Presented here are 8 T cell receptor beta chains from one specimen sequenced in a study of identical twins. Each CDR3 protein is one row after TCRdb ran MiXCR on the 5' RACE reads. The sample contains about 500,000 distinct CDR3 sequences, around an eighth of which appear only once. The same data also contributed to another study, on yellow fever vaccine responses in identical twins.

Sequenced input: CD4+ T cells sorted from blood. Source of these receptors: a woman younger than 35 in good health.

CDR3 amino acids: CASSLGLGAGGQGEQFF. Written as DNA, the CDR3 is TGTGCCAGCAGTTTAGGCCTTGGAGCGGGGGGGCAGGGTGAGCAGTTCTTC. The chain links TRBV12-3 or TRBV12-4 to TRBJ2-1; 10 bases are a match to TRBD2. J gave up 9 bases and V 1 base, and 12 bases lay outside the gene matches. The CDR3 sequence is 17 residues long.

This rearrangement joins TRBV20-1 to TRBJ2-3; D remains ambiguous. Trimming pared 2 bases from V and 0 bases from J, leaving 6 bases between. Germline V gene data show CDR1 as DFQATT and CDR2 as SNEGSKA (reference sequence). The CDR3 spans 13 residues. This CDR3 is CSARRLSTDTQYF. The CDR3 DNA is TGCAGTGCTAGAAGACTGAGCACAGATACGCAGTATTTT.

This clonotype was detected only a few times. The chain is built from TRBV11-2 and TRBJ2-5; D could derive from TRBD1 or TRBD2 (5 bases each). Deletions cut 0 bases from V and 5 bases from J, with 13 bases between. The CDR3 totals 15 residues. Germline V gene lookup returns CDR1 SGHAT and CDR2 FQNNGV. CDR3 sequence: CASSLEGPRAETQYF. CDR3 in DNA: TGTGCCAGCAGCTTAGAGGGACCCCGAGCGGAGACCCAGTACTTC.

The CDR3 loop reads CAWRWGVTGESYEQYF. The CDR3 DNA follows: TGTGCCTGGAGATGGGGAGTAACAGGGGAGTCCTACGAGCAGTACTTC. The rearrangement links TRBV30 to TRBJ2-7; 7 bases are a match to TRBD1. This CDR3 is built from 16 residues. V shed 3 bases and J 1 base; nucleotides not matched to a gene: 12. The germline V gene encodes CDR1 GTSNPN and CDR2 SVGIG (reference sequence).

This clonotype came up a few times. The chain employs TRBV15 and TRBJ2-1; 7 bases align to TRBD2. J gave up 6 bases and V 0 bases, and 5 bases lay outside the gene matches. The CDR3 is 15 amino acids. Germline CDR1 and CDR2: LNHNV and YYDKDF (reference sequence). This CDR3 is CATSRELLASNEQFF. The DNA for the CDR3 is TGTGCCACCAGCAGAGAATTACTAGCGAGCAATGAGCAGTTCTTC.

The rearrangement uses TRBV4-2 and TRBJ2-5; 9 bases map to TRBD2. The CDR3 is made up of 16 amino acids. The ends lost 1 base at V and 5 bases at J; junction bases unmatched: 8. In germline, CDR1 is LGHNA, CDR2 YNFKEQ. The CDR3 reads CASSQVAGGRLETQYF. CDR3 nucleotides: TGTGCCAGCAGCCAAGTTGCGGGGGGGCGGCTGGAGACCCAGTACTTC.

A few counts support this clonotype. This chain uses TRBV2 with TRBJ2-5, with D uncertain. The CDR3 runs 13 residues. The germline V gene has CDR1 SNHLY and CDR2 FYNNEI. Trimming shortened V by 4 bases and J by 5 bases, and 11 bases separated the two germline ends. The CDR3 loop reads CASSANQDETQYF. The CDR3 coding sequence is TGTGCCAGCAGTGCTAACCAGGATGAGACCCAGTACTTC.

The chain links TRBV20-1 to TRBJ2-5; D unclear. The germline V gene has CDR1 DFQATT and CDR2 SNEGSKA (reference sequence). The germline V and J ends were trimmed by 7 bases and 4 bases, with 13 bases remaining between them. The CDR3 covers 12 residues. CDR3 loop: CSGLGPGETQYF. The CDR3 region has the DNA TGCAGTGGCCTGGGCCCGGGAGAGACCCAGTACTTC.